The entry below describes one T cell receptor beta chain. Its antigen remains unidentified. The same CDR3 can be traced to other DNA sequences in this sample. The sample originates from a study of shared clonotypes between healthy human individuals. Findings and caveats of the study: Sequencing depth was expected to affect clonotype sharing among donors.

Authors' analysis steps: ImmunoSEQ yielded junction-only sequences lacking quality scores, so filtering differed. Only in-frame clones appear in the TCRdb table, and some are missing; sequencing was by immunoSEQ multiplex PCR. Clone size and the V and J calls come from that table; the DNA yielded D and trimming. The sample holds hundreds of thousands of clones, 92% seen once. The germline V gene has CDR1 SGHRS and CDR2 YFSETQ. This CDR3 comprises 11 residues. Trimming shortened V by 4 bases and J by 2 bases, and 4 bases separated the two germline ends. Terminally differentiated effector memory CD45RA+ cells were left out of the naive CD8 fraction, which was CD45RO-negative and positively selected for CCR7.

This sequence was found in a man aged 30-40 years in good health. The source material was naive CD8+ T cells sorted from blood. V gene TRBV5-1 combines with J gene TRBJ2-7; D is unclear. The CDR3 region has the DNA TGCGCCAGCAGCCTGCCCTACGAGCAGTACTTC. This sequence encodes CASSLPYEQYF.